The next 13 T cell receptor beta chains were all read from a single sample in a study of metastatic and nonmetastatic thyroid tumors. Ahead of thyroid surgery, no patient had received treatment of any kind. TCRdb reprocessed the PCR reads using MiXCR. In the table there are roughly 18,000 clones, 21% of which are singletons. The sample was tumor tissue. The receptors come from a female donor with papillary thyroid cancer or a benign thyroid nodule (not recorded which). Some clones in this sample may be carry-over from other donors' samples.

This clone is medium-sized in the sample. J is TRBJ1-6 and V is TRBV6-1; 8 nucleotides match TRBD1. This CDR3 has 14 residues. Germline lookup yields CDR1 MNHNS and CDR2 SASEGT. Trimming at V came to 6 bases and at J to 9 bases, leaving 7 bases not matched to a gene. The CDR3 DNA sequence: TGTGCCAGCAGGGCCGGGACAGGTAGTTCACCCCTCCACTTT. Translation: CASRAGTGSSPLHF.

This clone was detected many times. The chain is built from TRBV6-5 and TRBJ1-1; 8 bases are a match to TRBD1. The germline V gene has CDR1 MNHEY and CDR2 SVGAGI. This CDR3 comprises 13 residues. The V segment lost 2 bases and the J segment 6 bases; nucleotides outside the gene matches: 2. The CDR3 reads CASSYRTGSEAFF. CDR3 sequence (DNA): TGTGCCAGCAGTTACAGGACAGGGTCTGAAGCTTTCTTT.

This clone has at least ten counts. The chain is built from TRBV28 and TRBJ1-1; possible D gene TRBD1, 5 bases. Trimming took off 6 bases at V and 8 bases at J, with 16 bases between the two ends. This CDR3 comprises 13 residues. Germline V gene lookup returns CDR1 MDHEN and CDR2 SYDVKM. The CDR3 protein is CASRPPTNREAFF. CDR3 nucleotides: TGTGCCAGCAGGCCCCCAACCAACAGGGAAGCTTTCTTT.

This clone is medium-sized (0.01 to 0.1%) within its sample. The gene calls are TRBV6-2 or TRBV6-3 and TRBJ1-2; the D gene is possibly TRBD1 (5 bases). Germline CDR1 MNHEY, CDR2 SVGEGT. V lost 1 base and J 4 bases, leaving 10 bases between the germline ends. The CDR3 is 14 amino acids. CDR3 DNA sequence: TGTGCCAGCAGTTACTGGGGGAGAGTCTATGGCTACACCTTC. Its protein is CASSYWGRVYGYTF.

CDR3 sequence (DNA): TGTGCCAGCAGCTTAGCGCTGTGGGAGAGGAACACCGGGGAGCTGTTTTTT. This gives the protein CASSLALWERNTGELFF. This chain uses TRBV7-6 with TRBJ2-2; D is perhaps TRBD2 (5 bases). V dropped 0 bases and J dropped 1 base, with 12 bases sitting between them. CDR3 length: 17 residues. In germline, CDR1 is SGHVS, CDR2 FNYEAQ.

This chain joins TRBV5-4 and TRBJ1-1; TRBD1 aligns across 7 bases. Germline CDR1 SGHNT, CDR2 YYREEE (reference sequence). CDR3 length: 13 residues. CDR3 loop: CATQGQTNTEAFF. In nucleotides, the CDR3 is TGTGCGACACAGGGACAGACGAACACTGAAGCTTTCTTT. Filled out from reference TRBV5-4 and TRBJ1-1, the complete variable domain reads ETGVTQSPTHLIKTRGQQVTLRCSSQSGHNTVSWYQQALGQGPQFIFQYYREEENGRGNFPPRFSGLQFPNYSSELNVNALELDDSALYLCATQGQTNTEAFFGQGTRLTVV.

The J gene is TRBJ1-2, the V gene TRBV6-1, with TRBD1 matching over 9 bases. Germline V CDR1 and CDR2: MNHNS, SASEGT. Germline trimming cut 7 bases from V and 2 bases from J; bases unmatched to any gene: 5. This CDR3 has 14 residues. CDR3 residues: CASTRGTGNYGYTF. The CDR3, as DNA: TGTGCCAGCACCCGAGGGACAGGGAACTATGGCTACACCTTC.

This clone appeared many times. This sequence joins TRBV2 and TRBJ2-1; D remains ambiguous. The CDR3 extends over 14 amino acids. Trimming stripped 4 bases from V and 6 bases from J, with 13 bases between. The germline V gene has CDR1 SNHLY and CDR2 FYNNEI. The CDR3 loop is CASSVMPGVNEQFF. CDR3 DNA sequence: TGTGCCAGCAGTGTGATGCCAGGAGTCAATGAGCAGTTCTTC.

J is TRBJ2-7 and V is TRBV28; the match to TRBD1 covers 7 bases. The CDR3 sequence is 14 residues long. V shed 5 bases and J 3 bases; nucleotides not matched to a gene: 7. The germline V gene encodes CDR1 MDHEN and CDR2 SYDVKM. The CDR3 nucleotides are TGTGCCAGCAGTCCTCAGGGGGACGGCTACGAGCAGTACTTC. Translating it yields CASSPQGDGYEQYF.

The chain carries TRBV30 and TRBJ2-1; D may match TRBD1 or TRBD2 (5 bases each). With 0 bases removed from V and 7 bases from J, the gap between germline ends came to 13 bases. Per germline, CDR1 GTSNPN and CDR2 SVGIG (reference sequence). The CDR3 extends over 14 amino acids. Written as DNA, the CDR3 is TGTGCCTGGAGTGTACAGGTAGCGAGGAATGAGCAGTTCTTC. Translation: CAWSVQVARNEQFF.

This clone was seen at least ten times. The chain recombines TRBV18 with TRBJ2-4; D call uncertain. This CDR3 has 15 amino acids. Trimming removed 5 bases at V and 0 bases at J, with 11 bases between. CDR1 and CDR2 from the germline V gene are KGHSH and LQKENI. The CDR3 DNA is TGTGCCAGCTCAATAGGGATGATAGCCAAAAACATTCAGTACTTC. Amino acids: CASSIGMIAKNIQYF. The variable domain in full, completed from reference TRBV18 and TRBJ2-4, reads NAGVMQNPRHLVRRRGQEARLRCSPMKGHSHVYWYRQLPEEGLKFMVYLQKENIIDESGMPKERFSAEFPKEGPSILRIQQVVRGDSAAYFCASSIGMIAKNIQYFGAGTRLSVL.

This clone was counted ten times or more. Other DNA sequences within the sample encode an identical CDR3. V and J are TRBV20-1 and TRBJ2-7; the D gene is possibly TRBD2 (6 bases). V lost 3 bases to trimming and J lost 2 bases, with 14 bases between them. The CDR3 length is 14 residues. CDR1 and CDR2 from the germline V gene are DFQATT and SNEGSKA (reference sequence). CDR3 residues: CSARTSQDPYEQYF. The DNA for the CDR3 is TGCAGTGCTAGGACTAGTCAGGACCCCTACGAGCAGTACTTC.

This clone came up many times. The V and J genes are TRBV18 and TRBJ2-5, with TRBD2 identical over 9 bases. The trim removed 1 base at V and 3 bases at J, leaving 6 bases unmatched. Per germline, CDR1 KGHSH and CDR2 LQKENI. The length of the CDR3 is 16 residues. CDR3: CASSPRFPSGKETQYF. The DNA of the CDR3 is TGTGCCAGCTCACCACGTTTTCCTAGCGGGAAAGAGACCCAGTACTTC.